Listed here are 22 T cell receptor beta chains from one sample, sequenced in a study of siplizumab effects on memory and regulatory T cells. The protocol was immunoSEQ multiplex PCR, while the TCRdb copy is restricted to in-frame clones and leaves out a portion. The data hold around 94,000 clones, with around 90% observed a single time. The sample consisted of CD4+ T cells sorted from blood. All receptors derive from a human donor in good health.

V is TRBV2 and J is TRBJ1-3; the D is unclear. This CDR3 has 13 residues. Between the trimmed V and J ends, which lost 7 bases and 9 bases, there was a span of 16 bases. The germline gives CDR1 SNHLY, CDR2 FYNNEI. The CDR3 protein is CASTGMPTGTIYF. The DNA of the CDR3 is TGTGCCAGCACCGGGATGCCAACTGGCACCATATATTTT.

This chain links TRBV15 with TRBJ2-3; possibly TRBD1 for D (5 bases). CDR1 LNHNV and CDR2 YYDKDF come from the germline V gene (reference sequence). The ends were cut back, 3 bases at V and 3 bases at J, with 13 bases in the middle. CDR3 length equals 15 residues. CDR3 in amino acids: CATSRGLRVTDTQYF. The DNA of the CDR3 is TGTGCCACCAGCAGGGGGCTCAGGGTTACAGATACGCAGTATTTT.

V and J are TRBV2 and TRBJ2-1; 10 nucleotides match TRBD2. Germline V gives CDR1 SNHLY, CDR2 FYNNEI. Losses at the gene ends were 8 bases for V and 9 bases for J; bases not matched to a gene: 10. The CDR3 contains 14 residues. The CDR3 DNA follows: TGTGCCAGCGTGGCTAGCGGGAGTAGGGGTGAGCAGTTCTTC. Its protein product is CASVASGSRGEQFF.

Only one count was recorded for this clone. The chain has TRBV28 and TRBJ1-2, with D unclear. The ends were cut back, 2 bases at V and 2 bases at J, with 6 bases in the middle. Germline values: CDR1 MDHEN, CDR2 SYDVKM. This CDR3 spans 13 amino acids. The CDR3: CASSLPGNYGYTF. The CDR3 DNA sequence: TGTGCCAGCAGTTTACCGGGAAACTATGGCTACACCTTC.

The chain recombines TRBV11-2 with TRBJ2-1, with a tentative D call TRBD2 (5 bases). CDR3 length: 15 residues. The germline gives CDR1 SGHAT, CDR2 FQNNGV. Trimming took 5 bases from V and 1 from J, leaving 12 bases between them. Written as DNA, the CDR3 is TGTGCCAGCAGCGGGAGACGAAGGTCCTACAATGAGCAGTTCTTC. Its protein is CASSGRRRSYNEQFF.

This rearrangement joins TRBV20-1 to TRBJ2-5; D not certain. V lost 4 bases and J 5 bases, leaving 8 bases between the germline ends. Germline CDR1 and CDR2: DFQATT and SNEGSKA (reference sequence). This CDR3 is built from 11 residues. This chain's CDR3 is CSANGLETQYF. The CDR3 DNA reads TGCAGTGCTAATGGTTTGGAGACCCAGTACTTC.

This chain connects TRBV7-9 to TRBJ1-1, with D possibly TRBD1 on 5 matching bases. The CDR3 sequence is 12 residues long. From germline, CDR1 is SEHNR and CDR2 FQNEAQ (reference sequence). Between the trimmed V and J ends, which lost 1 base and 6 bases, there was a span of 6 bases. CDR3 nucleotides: TGTGCCAGCAGCTTAGAGGGACCTGAAGCTTTCTTT. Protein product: CASSLEGPEAFF.

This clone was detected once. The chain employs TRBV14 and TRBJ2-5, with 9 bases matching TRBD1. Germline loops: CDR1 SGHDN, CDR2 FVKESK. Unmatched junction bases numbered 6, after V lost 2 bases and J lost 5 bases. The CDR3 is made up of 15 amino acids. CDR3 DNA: TGTGCCAGCAGCCAAACGCACAGGGGGCCGGAGACCCAGTACTTC. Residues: CASSQTHRGPETQYF.

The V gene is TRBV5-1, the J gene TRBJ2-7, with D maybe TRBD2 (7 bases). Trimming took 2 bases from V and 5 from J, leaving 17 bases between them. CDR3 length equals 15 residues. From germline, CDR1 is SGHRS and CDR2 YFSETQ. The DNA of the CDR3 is TGCGCCAGCAGCTTAAGATCGGGGGGCGCGGACGAGCAGTACTTC. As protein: CASSLRSGGADEQYF.

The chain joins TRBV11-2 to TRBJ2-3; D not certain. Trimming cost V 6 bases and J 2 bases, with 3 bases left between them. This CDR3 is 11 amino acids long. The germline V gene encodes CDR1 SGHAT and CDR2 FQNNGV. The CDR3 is CASSHTDTQYF. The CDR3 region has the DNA TGTGCCAGCAGTCACACAGATACGCAGTATTTT.

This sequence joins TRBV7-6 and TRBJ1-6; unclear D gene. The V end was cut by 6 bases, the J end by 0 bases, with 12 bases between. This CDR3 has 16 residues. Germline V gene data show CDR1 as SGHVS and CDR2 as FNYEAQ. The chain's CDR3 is CASRSDASSYNSPLHF. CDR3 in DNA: TGTGCCAGCAGATCCGATGCCAGCTCCTATAATTCACCCCTCCACTTT.

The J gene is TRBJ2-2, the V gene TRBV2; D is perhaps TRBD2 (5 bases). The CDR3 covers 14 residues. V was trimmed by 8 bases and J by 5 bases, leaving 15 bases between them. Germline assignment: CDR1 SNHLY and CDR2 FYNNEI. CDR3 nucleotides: TGTGCCAGCGGGAGAGGGAGAGGGACCGGGGAGCTGTTTTTT. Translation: CASGRGRGTGELFF.

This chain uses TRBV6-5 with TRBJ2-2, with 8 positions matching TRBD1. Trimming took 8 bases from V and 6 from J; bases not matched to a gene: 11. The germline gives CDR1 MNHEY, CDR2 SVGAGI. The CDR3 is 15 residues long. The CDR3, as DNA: TGTGCCAGCGGATTAGACCAGGGGGCCCCCGGGGAGCTGTTTTTT. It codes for CASGLDQGAPGELFF.

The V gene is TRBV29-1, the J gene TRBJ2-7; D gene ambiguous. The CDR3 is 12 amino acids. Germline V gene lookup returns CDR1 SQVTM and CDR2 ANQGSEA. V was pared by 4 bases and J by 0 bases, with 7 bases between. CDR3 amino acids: CSVAGVSYEQYF. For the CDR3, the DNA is TGCAGCGTTGCGGGTGTCTCCTACGAGCAGTACTTC.

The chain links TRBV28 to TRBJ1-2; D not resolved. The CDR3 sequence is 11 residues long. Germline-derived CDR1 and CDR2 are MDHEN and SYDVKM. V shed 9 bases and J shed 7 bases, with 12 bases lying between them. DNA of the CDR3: TGTGCCAGGATGCGCGGGGTTGGCTACACCTTC. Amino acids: CARMRGVGYTF.

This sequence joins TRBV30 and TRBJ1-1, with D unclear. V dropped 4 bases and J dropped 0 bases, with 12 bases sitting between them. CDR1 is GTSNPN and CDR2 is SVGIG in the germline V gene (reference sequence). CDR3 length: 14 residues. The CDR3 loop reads CAWIPRVLNTEAFF. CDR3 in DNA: TGTGCCTGGATTCCAAGGGTCTTGAACACTGAAGCTTTCTTT.

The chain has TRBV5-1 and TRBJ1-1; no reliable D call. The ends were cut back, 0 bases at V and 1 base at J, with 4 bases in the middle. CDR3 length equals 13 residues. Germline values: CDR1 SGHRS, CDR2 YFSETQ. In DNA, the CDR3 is TGCGCCAGCAGCTTGGCCCAGAACACTGAAGCTTTCTTT. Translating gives CASSLAQNTEAFF.

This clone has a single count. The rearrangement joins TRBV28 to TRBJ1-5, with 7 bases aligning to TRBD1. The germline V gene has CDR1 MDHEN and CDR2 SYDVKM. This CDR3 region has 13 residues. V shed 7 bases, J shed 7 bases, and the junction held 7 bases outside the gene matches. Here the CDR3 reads CASIADRRQPQHF. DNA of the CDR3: TGTGCCAGCATTGCGGACAGGAGACAGCCCCAGCATTTT.

This CDR3 reads CASSPRSSSTDTQYF. CDR3 in DNA: TGTGCCAGCTCACCCCGGTCTAGCAGCACAGATACGCAGTATTTT. The chain joins TRBV18 to TRBJ2-3; D possibly corresponds to TRBD2 (5 bases). This CDR3 region has 15 residues. CDR1 KGHSH and CDR2 LQKENI come from the germline V gene. V was clipped by 3 bases and J by 0 bases, with 10 bases between them.

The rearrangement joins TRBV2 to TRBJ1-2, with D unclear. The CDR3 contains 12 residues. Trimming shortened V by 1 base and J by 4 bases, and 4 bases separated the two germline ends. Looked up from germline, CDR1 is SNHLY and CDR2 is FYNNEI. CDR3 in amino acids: CASSEGFYGYTF. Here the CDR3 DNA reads TGTGCCAGCAGTGAAGGTTTCTATGGCTACACCTTC.

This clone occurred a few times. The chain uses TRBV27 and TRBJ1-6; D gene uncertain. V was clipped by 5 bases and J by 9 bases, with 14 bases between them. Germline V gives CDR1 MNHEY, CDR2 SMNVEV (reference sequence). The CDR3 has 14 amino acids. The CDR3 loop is CASSVDRGISPLHF. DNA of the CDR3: TGTGCCAGCAGTGTGGACCGGGGTATTTCACCCCTCCACTTT.

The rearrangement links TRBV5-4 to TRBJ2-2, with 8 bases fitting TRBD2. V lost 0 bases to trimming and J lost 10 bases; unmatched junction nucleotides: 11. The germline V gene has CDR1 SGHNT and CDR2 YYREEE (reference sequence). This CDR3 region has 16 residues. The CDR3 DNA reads TGTGCCAGCAGCTTGGTGGTAGCGGGATTGGCCGAGGAGCTGTTTTTT. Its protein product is CASSLVVAGLAEELFF.